Presented here are 10 T cell receptor beta chains from one specimen sequenced in a study of blood T cells in healthy people across ages. It was with a sample-barcoded 5' primer and a J-beta primer mix that a second PCR of about 7 to 12 cycles was run. TCRdb redid the calling of the 5' RACE reads with MiXCR, one entry per CDR3 protein. Of some 760,000 distinct CDR3 sequences listed, around a quarter are singletons. The same sample was also studied in work on T cells of mothers and their children.

Sequenced sample: blood. These receptors all stem from a boy younger than 18 in good health.

The gene calls are TRBV20-1 and TRBJ2-5, with D tentatively TRBD2 (5 bases). Near its end, the DNA agrees better with TRBJ2-7, so the J call may be wrong. Germline V gene sequence: CDR1 DFQATT, CDR2 SNEGSKA (reference sequence). The CDR3 is made up of 11 amino acids. CDR3 sequence (DNA): TGCAGTGCTAGGGAGGACTACGAGCAGTACTTC. It yields the protein CSAREDYEQYF.

V is TRBV9 and J is TRBJ2-3, with 14 bases identical to TRBD2. Germline V gene sequence: CDR1 SGDLS, CDR2 YYNGEE. Trimming took 3 bases from V and 3 from J; bases not matched to a gene: 6. CDR3 length equals 17 residues. The CDR3 region is CASSDGTSGSITDTQYF. In DNA form, the CDR3 reads TGTGCCAGCAGCGACGGGACTAGCGGGAGTATTACAGATACGCAGTATTTT. The whole variable domain, filled in from reference TRBV9 and TRBJ2-3, reads DSGVTQTPKHLITATGQRVTLRCSPRSGDLSVYWYQQSLDQGLQFLIQYYNGEERAKGNILERFSAQQFPDLHSELNLSSLELGDSALYFCASSDGTSGSITDTQYFGPGTRLTVL.

This chain connects TRBV4-1 to TRBJ2-2, with TRBD1 matching 7 bases. CDR1 and CDR2 from the germline V gene are MGHRA and YSYEKL. The trim removed 9 bases at V and 4 bases at J, leaving 5 bases unmatched. The CDR3 loop spans 13 amino acids. CDR3 loop: CASGDRVTGELFF. For the CDR3, the DNA is TGCGCCAGTGGAGACAGGGTCACCGGGGAGCTGTTTTTT.

This chain uses TRBV6-4 with TRBJ1-2; 8 bases align to TRBD1. Germline CDR1 reads MRHNA; CDR2 reads SNTAGT. This CDR3 comprises 14 residues. After removal of 5 bases from V and 6 bases from J, the junction contained 8 bases not matched to a gene. CDR3 sequence (DNA): TGTGCCAGCAGTAAGACAGGGGAAGGGAATGGCTACACCTTC. It yields the protein CASSKTGEGNGYTF.

The rearrangement joins TRBV27 to TRBJ1-5; D gene uncertain. V gave up 8 bases and J gave up 6 bases, with 14 bases separating them. The V gene's germline CDR1 is MNHEY and CDR2 SMNVEV (reference sequence). The CDR3 has 13 amino acids. The chain's CDR3 is CASPTGFRQPQHF. Written as DNA, the CDR3 is TGTGCCAGCCCGACGGGGTTCCGTCAGCCCCAGCATTTT.

The rearrangement joins TRBV7-9 to TRBJ1-6; 7 bases are a match to TRBD1. After removal of 3 bases from V and 0 bases from J, the junction contained 8 bases not matched to a gene. Germline-derived CDR1 and CDR2 are SEHNR and FQNEAQ (reference sequence). This CDR3 is built from 18 residues. The chain's CDR3 is CASSFARQGSSYNSPLHF. For the CDR3, the DNA is TGTGCCAGCAGCTTTGCCCGACAGGGAAGCTCCTATAATTCACCCCTCCACTTT.

J is TRBJ2-5 and V is TRBV20-1; D gene ambiguous. V gave up 2 bases and J gave up 5 bases, with 18 bases separating them. The CDR3 totals 15 residues. Germline CDR1 reads DFQATT; CDR2 reads SNEGSKA (reference sequence). Written as DNA, the CDR3 is TGCAGTGCTAGATCGAAGATGGGCCCTGCGGAGACCCAGTACTTC. It translates to CSARSKMGPAETQYF.

This clonotype was seen only a few times. The chain links TRBV5-6 to TRBJ2-7, with 10 bases matching TRBD2. Per the germline V gene, CDR1 is SGHDT and CDR2 is YYEEEE. Losses at the gene ends were 4 bases for V and 5 bases for J; bases not matched to a gene: 9. The CDR3 has 15 amino acids. The CDR3 nucleotides are TGTGCCAGCAGCCTCCGAGCGGGAGGGCCCGACGAGCAGTACTTC. Protein product: CASSLRAGGPDEQYF.

The chain joins TRBV29-1 to TRBJ2-1, with D hard to call. V lost 2 bases and J lost 0, with 14 bases in between. CDR1 is SQVTM, CDR2 ANQGSEA, per germline. The CDR3 extends over 16 amino acids. CDR3 protein: CSVEPVWRSSYNEQFF. The DNA for the CDR3 is TGCAGCGTTGAACCAGTCTGGCGGAGCTCCTACAATGAGCAGTTCTTC.

Only a few counts were recorded for this clonotype. V usage is TRBV24-1 and J usage is TRBJ2-3, with TRBD1 identical over 7 bases. This CDR3 contains 15 residues. Germline values: CDR1 KGHDR, CDR2 SFDVKD. V dropped 2 bases and J dropped 2; count of bases not matched to a gene: 3. CDR3: CATSDWDSSTDTQYF. In DNA, the CDR3 is TGTGCCACCAGTGATTGGGACAGCTCCACAGATACGCAGTATTTT.